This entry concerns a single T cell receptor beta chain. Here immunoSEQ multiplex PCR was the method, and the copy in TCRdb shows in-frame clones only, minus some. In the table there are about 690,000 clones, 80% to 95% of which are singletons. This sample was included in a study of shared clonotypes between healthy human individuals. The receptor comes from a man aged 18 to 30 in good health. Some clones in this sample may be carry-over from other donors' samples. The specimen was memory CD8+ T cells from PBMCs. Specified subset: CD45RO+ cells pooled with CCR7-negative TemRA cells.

In nucleotides, the CDR3 is TGTGCCAGCAGTCCCCCAGGTTCGTGGGATGAGCAGTTCTTC. Encoded protein: CASSPPGSWDEQFF. The chain recombines TRBV11-1 with TRBJ2-1; D gene uncertain. The CDR3 is 14 residues long. The ends were cut back, 6 bases at V and 8 bases at J, with 17 bases in the middle. Germline loops: CDR1 SGHAT, CDR2 FQDESV (reference sequence).